The 9 T cell receptor beta chains below all came from one sample that was sequenced in a study of T-cell memory formation after mild COVID-19 (dated by TCRdb to about 2021). Library construction relied on 5' RACE. The data were produced on an Illumina NovaSeq 6000. TCRdb reprocessed the public reads (quality trimming at Q25 with fastp, clone calling with MiXCR) and kept in-frame beta chains. Identical CDR3 protein sequences are pooled into one entry, listed with their most common genes and DNA. Recorded for this sample are about 68,000 distinct CDR3 sequences; around 15% of them occurred a single time. 31% of the sample comes from the top ten. Sequencing used PBMCs or a T cell subset sorted from them (not recorded which). The receptors here all came from an adult woman who had mild COVID-19 (a few samples of this study predate the infection). The sample titles of this study are shuffled in the database, so cell type and time point are left out; the donor was told from shared clones.

The chain employs TRBV5-5 and TRBJ2-2, with unresolved D. The V and J ends lost 0 bases and 2 bases respectively, with 14 bases between them. Germline loops: CDR1 SGHKS, CDR2 YYEKEE (reference sequence). The CDR3 length is 17 residues. CDR3 protein: CASSLVSVRRNTGELFF. For the CDR3, the DNA is TGTGCCAGCAGCTTGGTTTCTGTTAGGAGAAACACCGGGGAGCTGTTTTTT. The entire variable domain, with the rest obtained from reference TRBV5-5 and TRBJ2-2, is as follows: DAGVTQSPTHLIKTRGQQVTLRCSPISGHKSVSWYQQVLGQGPQFIFQYYEKEERGRGNFPDRFSARQFPNYSSELNVNALLLGDSALYLCASSLVSVRRNTGELFFGEGSRLTVL.

This clonotype has just a few counts. This chain uses TRBV11-2 with TRBJ2-2; 11 nucleotides line up with TRBD1. V lost 5 bases and J lost 8; bases outside the gene matches: 13. Looked up from germline, CDR1 is SGHAT and CDR2 is FQNNGV. The CDR3 totals 17 residues. The chain's CDR3 is CASSPPLGQGGSGELFF. The DNA of the CDR3 is TGTGCCAGCAGCCCCCCCCTGGGACAGGGGGGATCGGGGGAGCTGTTTTTT.

This clonotype was counted many times. The V and J genes are TRBV2 and TRBJ2-7, with TRBD1 identical over 7 bases. There are 15 residues in the CDR3. The ends lost 2 bases at V and 3 bases at J; junction bases unmatched: 7. Germline CDR1 reads SNHLY; CDR2 reads FYNNEI. CDR3 in DNA: TGTGCCAGCAGTGAATATCAGGGGGTAGTCTACGAGCAGTACTTC. This sequence encodes CASSEYQGVVYEQYF.

The rearrangement links TRBV2 to TRBJ1-2; D not resolved. Trimming left V 3 bases short and J 8 bases short, with 13 bases between. The CDR3 loop spans 13 amino acids. Germline values: CDR1 SNHLY, CDR2 FYNNEI. The CDR3 here is CASSEERRRGYTF. The CDR3 coding sequence is TGTGCCAGCAGTGAGGAGCGCCGCCGGGGCTACACCTTC.

The CDR3 DNA follows: TGCAGTGCTAGAGCTTCGACGCTAGCGGGAGGTTGGGAGACCCAGTACTTC. Amino acid sequence: CSARASTLAGGWETQYF. This rearrangement joins TRBV20-1 to TRBJ2-5; the match to TRBD2 covers 11 bases. Per the germline V gene, CDR1 is DFQATT and CDR2 is SNEGSKA (reference sequence). The CDR3 covers 17 residues. V shed 1 base, J shed 5 bases, and the junction held 12 bases outside the gene matches.

This clonotype was picked up a small number of times. The chain joins TRBV7-8 to TRBJ2-1, with D unresolved. Trimming shortened V by 2 bases and J by 4 bases, and 9 bases separated the two germline ends. CDR1 is SGHVS and CDR2 is FQNEAQ in the germline V gene. The length of the CDR3 is 14 residues. Here the CDR3 DNA reads TGTGCCAGCAGCTTAATGGCCCTTTACAATGAGCAGTTCTTC. Translation: CASSLMALYNEQFF.

This clonotype was counted a few times. V is TRBV18 and J is TRBJ2-5; D remains ambiguous. With 0 bases removed from V and 0 bases from J, the gap between germline ends came to 2 bases. In germline, CDR1 is KGHSH, CDR2 LQKENI. CDR3 size: 13 residues. The CDR3 nucleotides are TGTGCCAGCTCACCACCTGACCAAGAGACCCAGTACTTC. It specifies CASSPPDQETQYF.

This chain uses TRBV4-1 with TRBJ2-5; 7 nucleotides line up with TRBD1. The germline gives CDR1 MGHRA, CDR2 YSYEKL. This CDR3 region has 15 residues. J was trimmed by 5 bases and V by 3 bases; bases with no gene match: 9. The CDR3 DNA reads as TGCGCCAGCAGCCAGGAGGCGACAGGGTGGGAGACCCAGTACTTC. It is translated as CASSQEATGWETQYF.

The chain joins TRBV7-2 to TRBJ1-2, with a tentative D call TRBD1 (5 bases). Per germline, CDR1 SGHTA and CDR2 FQGNSA. V lost 5 bases, J lost 1 base, and 17 bases lay in between. CDR3 length: 16 amino acids. The CDR3 bases are TGTGCCAGCAGCCCTGACGGGTGGGACTTTAACTATGGCTACACCTTC. Encoded protein: CASSPDGWDFNYGYTF.